The present T cell receptor (beta chain) was sequenced within a study of T cells in Graves' hyperthyroidism and ophthalmopathy. Study summary: Specimen type is peripheral blood, collected at initial diagnosis prior to any treatment.

Amplification of TCR beta CDR3 regions was performed using RNA transcripts as template. The HTBI primer set drove a first-round RT-PCR of the TCR CDR3. TCRdb redid the calling of the multiplex PCR reads with MiXCR, one entry per CDR3 protein. The sample carries over 700,000 distinct CDR3 sequences, roughly 37% recorded once. Trimming stripped 5 bases from V and 7 bases from J, with 15 bases between. Germline CDR1 is MGHRA and CDR2 is YSYEKL. This CDR3 contains 15 residues. This clonotype was observed a handful of times. If no ophthalmopathy progression occurred within 18 months, Graves' hyperthyroidism was stable.

The V gene is TRBV4-1, the J gene TRBJ1-6; a weak D match, TRBD1 (5 bases). The source material was blood. This TCR came from a man aged 18 to 30 with Graves' hyperthyroidism. The CDR3 here is CASSSPGRENSPLHF. DNA of the CDR3: TGCGCCAGCAGCTCACCGGGACGGGAGAATTCACCCCTCCACTTT.